This TCR beta chain was recorded in a study of blood T cell repertoires in COVID-19. Study details: Spain, Italy and the United States supplied samples that represented acute and convalescent COVID-19.

The authors' processing: Amplification of reference gene primers was used by the study to estimate nucleated cell counts. Method: immunoSEQ multiplex PCR; TCRdb's copy keeps in-frame clones and lacks some. Clone size and the V and J calls come from that table; the DNA yielded D and trimming. The data hold about 170,000 clones, with approximately 82% observed a single time. This clone was counted a single time. V was shortened by 10 bases and J by 3 bases, with 13 bases between the two germline ends. Germline values: CDR1 ENHRY, CDR2 SYGVKD. The CDR3 length is 12 residues. Cohort 3 recovery required two negative PCRs, clearance, or symptom resolution.

This TCR was recovered from a woman between 50 and 59 years old who had recovered from COVID-19. The chain recombines TRBV10-3 with TRBJ2-7; possible D gene TRBD1, 7 bases. Material: PBMCs or T cells enriched from blood (not recorded which). The CDR3, as DNA: TGTGCCACCGGGGGACAGATCTACGAGCAGTACGTC. Amino acid sequence: CATGGQIYEQYV.